This T cell receptor beta chain was found in a study of blood T cell repertoires in COVID-19 (dated by TCRdb to the early 2020s). Regarding the study in general: Collaborator samples came from the United States, Italy and Spain and covered acute and convalescent phases of COVID-19. Where HLA class I and class II types were available, the types were taken from metadata supplied by the sample provider, not from assay-based typing. A de-identified subject ID, COVID-19 status, age in years and sex were almost always included in the sample metadata. The material from the prospective study consisted of cDNA or gDNA derived from T cells, B-cell-depleted T cells, or PBMCs. A freely available public database, intended as a resource for researchers studying the immune response to SARS-CoV-2, is where the repertoires were released. The samples were drawn from two sources: the first 160 participants of the ongoing ImmuneRACE study, and 1,000 to 1,500 subjects contributed by 6 global collaborators. Subjects who had been exposed to COVID-19, were actively infected with it, or had recovered from it provided the deeply sampled blood TCRbeta repertoires that made up the dataset. Broad study findings and their caveats: The amount of clinical and demographic metadata varied by source and participant and was provided uncurated.

TCRbeta CDR3 regions were amplified from genomic DNA by means of the immunoSEQ Assay, a bias-controlled multiplex PCR. The original pipeline was this. Nucleated cell counts per sample were estimated from amplification of reference gene primers within the assay. To quantify the absolute abundance of each unique TCRbeta CDR3 rearrangement, sequence reads were collapsed and filtered. For each sample, productive Simpson clonality was calculated by taking the square root of Simpson's diversity index across productive rearrangements. TCRdb took this table from immuneACCESS and kept in-frame rearrangements with V and J called. Such tables lack part of the clones; where checked against another copy, unresolved V genes explain under half of the gap, and the rest is unexplained. V, J and clone size are those of that table, while D and trimming were read from the DNA. This sample holds 95,000 to 150,000 clones; roughly 85% were observed only once. Jointly, the top ten make up about 4.1% of the sample.

Details on this clone: The antigen this receptor binds is unknown. Per-nucleotide qualities are absent, and no much larger clonotype sits a single base away.

Trimming removed 6 bases from V and 4 bases from J; the gene matches leave 7 bases unexplained. The CDR3 measures 14 amino acids from cysteine to phenylalanine. The sequence is cut down to CDR3 DNA, 42 bases in frame from base 1. The germline V gene yields MGHDK for CDR1 and SYGVNS for CDR2. Whole blood was collected in K2EDTA tubes by collaborating institutions according to the institutions' own protocols. For TCRbeta analysis, collaborator samples were shipped as frozen whole blood, as isolated PBMCs, or as DNA extracted from either sample type. The specimen sequenced was peripheral blood. The TCR was taken from a man aged 35 to 55 with acute or convalescent COVID-19. The chain joins TRBV25-1 to TRBJ1-2; 8 central nucleotides agree with TRBD1. CDR3 reads: CASSITGTGYGYTF. The nucleotide sequence reads TGTGCCAGCAGCATCACCGGGACAGGCTATGGCTACACCTTC.